Below are 17 T cell receptor beta chains sequenced from a single sample in a study of T cells in Graves' hyperthyroidism and ophthalmopathy. Amplification of TCR beta CDR3 regions was performed using RNA transcripts as template. The HTBI primer set was used in a first-round RT-PCR of the TCR CDR3. Via MiXCR, TCRdb re-called the multiplex PCR reads, giving one row per CDR3 protein. The table has 700,000 or so distinct CDR3 sequences, about 14% seen once. What was sequenced was blood. These receptors all stem from a woman aged 45-65 years with Graves' ophthalmopathy.

Many counts were recorded for this clonotype. The V and J genes are TRBV5-1 and TRBJ2-3, with 7 bases lining up with TRBD2. The CDR3 contains 15 residues. CDR1 is SGHRS and CDR2 is YFSETQ in the germline V gene. Trimming cost V 4 bases and J 3 bases; bases outside gene matches: 8. The CDR3 DNA follows: TGCGCCAGCAGCCAAGAGCGGGATGTGACAGATACGCAGTATTTT. Protein sequence: CASSQERDVTDTQYF. The entire variable domain, with the rest obtained from reference TRBV5-1 and TRBJ2-3, is as follows: KAGVTQTPRYLIKTRGQQVTLSCSPISGHRSVSWYQQTPGQGLQFLFEYFSETQRNKGNFPGRFSGRQFSNSRSEMNVSTLELGDSALYLCASSQERDVTDTQYFGPGTRLTVL.

Many counts were recorded for this clonotype. J is TRBJ1-6 and V is TRBV30, with D possibly TRBD1 on 6 matching bases. Between the trimmed V and J ends, which lost 3 bases and 7 bases, there was a span of 10 bases. Germline assignment: CDR1 GTSNPN and CDR2 SVGIG (reference sequence). The CDR3 sequence is 13 residues long. CDR3 bases: TGTGCCTGGAGCAGGGGTGAGAATTCACCCCTCCACTTT. It is translated as CAWSRGENSPLHF.

This clonotype was counted only a few times. At one of its ends the junction is not consistent with the germline gene, which may arise from a read error. The rearrangement joins TRBV5-1 to TRBJ1-1, with TRBD1 matching over 9 bases. Per the germline V gene, CDR1 is SGHRS and CDR2 is YFSETQ. The CDR3 is 17 amino acids. CDR3 in DNA: TGCGCCAGCAGTTCGTTGTGGGGGGGGACAGGGAGGACTGAAACTTTCTTT. This gives the protein CASSSLWGGTGRTETFF.

The chain recombines TRBV14 with TRBJ2-7; 8 bases line up with TRBD1. V gave up 3 bases and J gave up 3 bases; unmatched junction bases: 10. The CDR3 runs 16 residues. Germline CDR1 reads SGHDN; CDR2 reads FVKESK. CDR3 loop: CASSQGVMTGDYEQYF. CDR3 sequence (DNA): TGTGCCAGCAGCCAGGGAGTAATGACAGGGGACTACGAGCAGTACTTC.

In this sample, this clonotype turned up many times. The V and J genes are TRBV5-1 and TRBJ2-7, with unresolved D. The V gene's germline CDR1 is SGHRS and CDR2 YFSETQ. Trimming took 6 bases from V and 1 from J, leaving 11 bases between them. This CDR3 has 13 residues. Written as DNA, the CDR3 is TGCGCCAGCACCCTGACTGGTTCCTACGAGCAGTACTTC. It codes for CASTLTGSYEQYF.

This clonotype was recorded at least ten times. The rearrangement joins TRBV27 to TRBJ2-3; possible D gene TRBD2, 6 bases. There are 13 residues in the CDR3. The V and J ends lost 4 bases and 3 bases respectively, with 8 bases between them. Looked up from germline, CDR1 is MNHEY and CDR2 is SMNVEV (reference sequence). CDR3 coding DNA: TGTGCCAGCAGTTGGAGGGTTACAGATACGCAGTATTTT. Translating gives CASSWRVTDTQYF.

This clonotype was detected many times. V is TRBV6-6 and J is TRBJ2-1; the D is unclear. V shed 0 bases and J shed 6 bases, with 15 bases lying between them. CDR1 is MNHNY, CDR2 SVGAGI, per germline (reference sequence). The CDR3 spans 16 residues. CDR3 coding DNA: TGTGCCAGCAGTTACTCGGCAAGAGGACCCTCCAATGAGCAGTTCTTC. This translates into CASSYSARGPSNEQFF.

This clonotype has more than one count but fewer than ten. The gene calls are TRBV29-1 and TRBJ2-5, with 8 bases identical to TRBD2. Losses at the gene ends were 7 bases for V and 2 bases for J; bases not matched to a gene: 6. Germline assignment: CDR1 SQVTM and CDR2 ANQGSEA. This CDR3 region has 13 residues. The CDR3 coding sequence is TGCAGCGCTCAACTAGCGGCTCAAGAGACCCAGTACTTC. Translation: CSAQLAAQETQYF.

The gene calls are TRBV2 and TRBJ1-1, with a possible D match to TRBD1 (5 bases). Germline CDR1 reads SNHLY; CDR2 reads FYNNEI. V was shortened by 7 bases and J by 2 bases, with 14 bases between the two germline ends. This CDR3 has 14 amino acids. The CDR3 DNA sequence: TGTGCCAGCATGGTAACAGGAGATAACACTGAAGCTTTCTTT. Translated: CASMVTGDNTEAFF.

The V gene is TRBV7-2, the J gene TRBJ2-1; perhaps D is TRBD1 or TRBD2 (5 bases each). Deletions cut 4 bases from V and 11 bases from J, with 27 bases between. The CDR3 has 17 residues. Germline CDR1 reads SGHTA; CDR2 reads FQGNSA. CDR3 sequence reads: CASSSRGVGSSRGKQFF. DNA for the CDR3: TGTGCCAGCAGCTCCCGAGGGGTAGGGAGTAGCCGGGGCAAGCAGTTCTTC. Full variable domain (outside the CDR3, taken from reference TRBV7-2 and TRBJ2-1): GAGVSQSPSNKVTEKGKDVELRCDPISGHTALYWYRQSLGQGLEFLIYFQGNSAPDKSGLPSDRFSAERTGGSVSTLTIQRTQQEDSAVYLCASSSRGVGSSRGKQFFGPGTRLTVL.

At least ten counts were recorded for this clonotype. This sequence joins TRBV2 and TRBJ2-3, with 12 positions matching TRBD2. After removal of 3 bases from V and 3 bases from J, the junction contained 1 base not matched to a gene. The CDR3 has 15 amino acids. CDR1 and CDR2 (germline): SNHLY, FYNNEI. CDR3 bases: TGTGCCAGCAGTGATGGACTAGCGGGAACAGATACGCAGTATTTT. Amino acid sequence: CASSDGLAGTDTQYF. The variable domain in full, completed from reference TRBV2 and TRBJ2-3, reads EPEVTQTPSHQVTQMGQEVILRCVPISNHLYFYWYRQILGQKVEFLVSFYNNEISEKSEIFDDQFSVERPDGSNFTLKIRSTKLEDSAMYFCASSDGLAGTDTQYFGPGTRLTVL.

On this clonotype: A much bigger clone sits one base away, suggesting this may be a read error. Likely a read error: the CDR3 ends without its conserved phenylalanine or tryptophan. This chain joins TRBV20-1 and TRBJ2-5; D is uncertain. The CDR3 totals 9 residues. CDR1 is DFQATT, CDR2 SNEGSKA, per germline (reference sequence). V lost 5 bases and J 5 bases, leaving 3 bases between the germline ends. CDR3: CSAWETQYL. The CDR3 bases are TGCAGTGCTTGGGAGACCCAGTACCTC.

About this clonotype: This clone may be a read error of a much larger clone one base away. V usage is TRBV20-1 and J usage is TRBJ2-3; maybe TRBD2 (6 bases). Germline lookup yields CDR1 DFQATT and CDR2 SNEGSKA (reference sequence). The CDR3 has 14 amino acids. Written as DNA, the CDR3 is TGCCGTGCTAGTCGCGGGGATGTTGGAGATACGCAGTATTTT. As protein: CRASRGDVGDTQYF.

The sample holds many counts of this clonotype. V usage is TRBV7-2 and J usage is TRBJ2-2, with TRBD2 matching 7 bases. This CDR3 is 15 amino acids long. V trimming: 5 bases; J trimming: 6 bases; junction bases outside the gene matches: 9. Germline CDR1 SGHTA, CDR2 FQGNSA. In DNA form, the CDR3 reads TGTGCCAGCAGCACGCAATGGGCGGGAGCCGGGGAGCTGTTTTTT. Its translation: CASSTQWAGAGELFF.

The CDR3 region has the DNA TGTGCCAGCAGCGTCGGACTAGCGCTACGAGTTTTGGGGTCCGGGGAGCTGTTTTTT. It encodes CASSVGLALRVLGSGELFF. The chain employs TRBV9 and TRBJ2-2; TRBD2 matches 9 bases. J lost 6 bases, V lost 2 bases, and 17 bases had no gene match. The CDR3 runs to 19 residues. Germline assignment: CDR1 SGDLS and CDR2 YYNGEE.

This clonotype has ten or more counts. The rearrangement uses TRBV20-1 and TRBJ1-5, with TRBD1 identical over 7 bases. CDR3 size: 18 residues. Germline V gives CDR1 DFQATT, CDR2 SNEGSKA (reference sequence). V shed 4 bases, J shed 0 bases, and the junction held 15 bases outside the gene matches. This CDR3 reads CSAKNWDRKYNSNQPQHF. The DNA for the CDR3 is TGCAGTGCTAAGAACTGGGACAGAAAGTACAATAGCAATCAGCCCCAGCATTTT.

This clonotype has a count of ten or more. The V and J genes are TRBV2 and TRBJ1-6; TRBD1 might be the D (5 bases). This CDR3 contains 14 residues. V dropped 8 bases and J dropped 8 bases, with 16 bases sitting between them. CDR1 and CDR2 from the germline V gene are SNHLY and FYNNEI. In DNA form, the CDR3 reads TGTGCCAGCTGGAACCGCAGGGCCGATTCACCCCTCCACTTT. It codes for CASWNRRADSPLHF.